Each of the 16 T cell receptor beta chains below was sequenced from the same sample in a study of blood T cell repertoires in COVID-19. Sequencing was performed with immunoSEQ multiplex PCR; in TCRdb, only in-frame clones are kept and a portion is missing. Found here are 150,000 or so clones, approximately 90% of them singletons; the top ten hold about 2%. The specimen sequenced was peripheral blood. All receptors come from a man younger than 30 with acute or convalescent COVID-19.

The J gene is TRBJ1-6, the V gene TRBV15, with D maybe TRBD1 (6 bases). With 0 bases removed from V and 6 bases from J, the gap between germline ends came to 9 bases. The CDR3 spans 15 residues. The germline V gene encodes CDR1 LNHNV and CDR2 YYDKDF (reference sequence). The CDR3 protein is CATSRDRTVNSPLHF. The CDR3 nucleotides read TGTGCCACCAGCAGAGATCGGACAGTTAATTCACCCCTCCACTTT.

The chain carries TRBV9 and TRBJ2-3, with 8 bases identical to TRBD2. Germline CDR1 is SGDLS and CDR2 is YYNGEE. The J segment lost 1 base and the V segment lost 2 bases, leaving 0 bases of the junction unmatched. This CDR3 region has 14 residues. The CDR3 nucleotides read TGTGCCAGCAGCGTGCGGGAGGGCACAGATACGCAGTATTTT. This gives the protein CASSVREGTDTQYF.

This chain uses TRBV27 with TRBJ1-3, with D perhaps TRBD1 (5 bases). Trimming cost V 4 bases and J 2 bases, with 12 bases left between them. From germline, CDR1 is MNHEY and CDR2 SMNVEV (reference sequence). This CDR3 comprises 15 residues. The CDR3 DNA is TGTGCCAGCAGTTCCACTACACAGGCTGGAAACACCATATATTTT. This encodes CASSSTTQAGNTIYF.

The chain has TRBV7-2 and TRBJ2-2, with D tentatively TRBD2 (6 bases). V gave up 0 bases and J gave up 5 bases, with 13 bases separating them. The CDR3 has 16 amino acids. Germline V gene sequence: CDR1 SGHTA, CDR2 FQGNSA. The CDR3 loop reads CASSLAGGPGTGELFF. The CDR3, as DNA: TGTGCCAGCAGCTTAGCGGGAGGTCCGGGTACCGGGGAGCTGTTTTTT.

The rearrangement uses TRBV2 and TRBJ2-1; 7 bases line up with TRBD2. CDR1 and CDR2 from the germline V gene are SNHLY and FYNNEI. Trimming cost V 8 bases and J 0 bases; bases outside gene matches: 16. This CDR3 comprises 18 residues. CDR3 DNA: TGTGCCAGCGGGAGGGGCGACCCGTTTCCCAGCTCCTACAATGAGCAGTTCTTC. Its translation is CASGRGDPFPSSYNEQFF. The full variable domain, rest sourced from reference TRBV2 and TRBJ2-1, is EPEVTQTPSHQVTQMGQEVILRCVPISNHLYFYWYRQILGQKVEFLVSFYNNEISEKSEIFDDQFSVERPDGSNFTLKIRSTKLEDSAMYFCASGRGDPFPSSYNEQFFGPGTRLTVL.

CDR3: CASSPSSPGVNQPQHF. The DNA for the CDR3 is TGTGCCAGCAGCCCCAGTTCCCCAGGGGTTAATCAGCCCCAGCATTTT. The chain joins TRBV6-2 or TRBV6-3 to TRBJ1-5; weak D call: TRBD1 (6 bases). Between the trimmed V and J ends, which lost 6 bases and 4 bases, there was a span of 19 bases. Per the germline V gene, CDR1 is MNHEY and CDR2 is SVGEGT. This CDR3 comprises 16 residues.

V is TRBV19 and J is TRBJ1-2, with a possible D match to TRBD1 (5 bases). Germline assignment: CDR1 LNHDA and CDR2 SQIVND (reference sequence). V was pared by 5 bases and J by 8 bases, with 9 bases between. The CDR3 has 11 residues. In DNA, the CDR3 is TGTGCCAGTAGTTCGGGGGTAGGCTACACCTTC. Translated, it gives CASSSGVGYTF.

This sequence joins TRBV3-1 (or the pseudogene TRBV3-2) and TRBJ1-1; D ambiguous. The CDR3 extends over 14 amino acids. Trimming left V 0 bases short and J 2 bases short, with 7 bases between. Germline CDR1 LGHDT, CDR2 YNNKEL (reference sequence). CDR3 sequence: CASSQEDLNTEAFF. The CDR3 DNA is TGTGCCAGCAGCCAAGAAGATCTAAACACTGAAGCTTTCTTT.

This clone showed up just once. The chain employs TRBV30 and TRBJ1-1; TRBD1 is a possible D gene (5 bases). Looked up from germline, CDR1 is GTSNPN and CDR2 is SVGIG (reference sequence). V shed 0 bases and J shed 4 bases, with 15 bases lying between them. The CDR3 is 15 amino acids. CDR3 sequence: CAWSVGWGGGTEAFF. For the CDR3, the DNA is TGTGCCTGGAGTGTCGGGTGGGGCGGCGGCACTGAAGCTTTCTTT.

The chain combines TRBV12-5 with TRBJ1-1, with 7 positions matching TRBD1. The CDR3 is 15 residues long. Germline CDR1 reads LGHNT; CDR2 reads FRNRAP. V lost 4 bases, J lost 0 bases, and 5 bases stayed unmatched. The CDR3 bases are TGTGCTAGTGGTTCCTCGACAGGGATGAACACTGAAGCTTTCTTT. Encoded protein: CASGSSTGMNTEAFF. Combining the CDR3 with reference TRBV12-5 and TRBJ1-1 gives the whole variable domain DARVTQTPRHKVTEMGQEVTMRCQPILGHNTVFWYRQTMMQGLELLAYFRNRAPLDDSGMPKDRFSAEMPDATLATLKIQPSEPRDSAVYFCASGSSTGMNTEAFFGQGTRLTVV.

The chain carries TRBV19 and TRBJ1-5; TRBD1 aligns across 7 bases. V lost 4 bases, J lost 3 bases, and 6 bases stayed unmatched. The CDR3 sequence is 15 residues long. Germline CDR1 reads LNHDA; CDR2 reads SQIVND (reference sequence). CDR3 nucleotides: TGTGCCAGTAGTAATCCGGGACAGTACAATCAGCCCCAGCATTTT. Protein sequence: CASSNPGQYNQPQHF.

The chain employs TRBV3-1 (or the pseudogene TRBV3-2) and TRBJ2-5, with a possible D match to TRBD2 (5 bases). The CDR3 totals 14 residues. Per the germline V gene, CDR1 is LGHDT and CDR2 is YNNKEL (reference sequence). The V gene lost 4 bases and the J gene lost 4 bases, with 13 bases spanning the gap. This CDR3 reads CASSPSRGRETQYF. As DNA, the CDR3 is TGTGCCAGCAGCCCCAGCCGGGGAAGAGAGACCCAGTACTTC.

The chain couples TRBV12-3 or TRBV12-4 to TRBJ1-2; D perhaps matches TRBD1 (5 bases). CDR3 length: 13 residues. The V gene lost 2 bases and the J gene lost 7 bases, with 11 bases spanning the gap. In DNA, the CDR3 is TGTGCCAGCAGTTTAATAGGGGCTGGTGGCTACACCTTC. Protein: CASSLIGAGGYTF.

CDR3 DNA sequence: TGCGCCAGCAGCCAAGGACAGGGGGGTTCACCCCTCCACTTT. Amino acids: CASSQGQGGSPLHF. The genes are TRBV5-1 and TRBJ1-6, with TRBD1 identical over 10 bases. Per the germline V gene, CDR1 is SGHRS and CDR2 is YFSETQ. Trimming took 4 bases from V and 9 from J; bases not matched to a gene: 4. The CDR3 is 14 residues long.

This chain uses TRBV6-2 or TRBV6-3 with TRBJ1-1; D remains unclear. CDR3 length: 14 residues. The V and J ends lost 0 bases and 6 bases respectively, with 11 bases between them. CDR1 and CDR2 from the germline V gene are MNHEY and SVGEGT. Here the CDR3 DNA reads TGTGCCAGCAGTTACTCGAATCGCGGGGCTGAAGCTTTCTTT. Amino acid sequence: CASSYSNRGAEAFF.

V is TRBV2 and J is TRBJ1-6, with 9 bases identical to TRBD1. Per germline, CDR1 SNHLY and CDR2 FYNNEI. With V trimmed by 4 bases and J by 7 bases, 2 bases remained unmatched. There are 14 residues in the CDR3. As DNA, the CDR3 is TGTGCCAGCAGTGTAGACAGGGGGAATTCACCCCTCCACTTT. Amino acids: CASSVDRGNSPLHF.